These T cell receptor beta chains were read from a single sample in a study of response to subunit inactivated influenza vaccine. TCRdb analysed the RT-PCR reads with MiXCR anew, one entry per CDR3 protein. The sample includes 500,000 to 600,000 distinct CDR3 sequences, approximately 15% seen only once; the top ten take roughly 3.1%. Sequenced material: CD4+ T cells sorted from PBMCs, taken less than 30 months after vaccination. The receptors come from a man aged 50-75 years who received an inactivated influenza vaccine. CDR3s leave out the opening cysteine and the closing phenylalanine or tryptophan. Fields, in order: V gene, J gene, CDR3 protein.

>TRBV12-3/TRBV12-4|TRBJ2-7
ASSLRLAGVTYEQY
>TRBV3-1|TRBJ2-3
ASSQTGTRSTDTQY
>TRBV4-2|TRBJ2-2
ASSQASTNTGELF
>TRBV6-1|TRBJ2-1
ASRPTLGGSFGEQF
>TRBV7-2|TRBJ2-1
ASSQTSGGINEQF
>TRBV7-2|TRBJ2-3
ASSLVGDWNTDTQY
>TRBV11-1|TRBJ2-1
ASRLGLWGDRSSYNEQF
>TRBV5-1|TRBJ2-1
ASSFSGANNEQF
>TRBV7-2|TRBJ2-7
ASSLETGFNVGEQY
>TRBV11-2|TRBJ1-4
ASSAGQNPGEKLF
>TRBV5-1|TRBJ2-1
ASGGVGNEQF
>TRBV4-2|TRBJ2-3
ASSQDLAGSDTQY
>TRBV5-6|TRBJ2-2
ASSLRKLLGELF
>TRBV5-1|TRBJ1-1
ASSLLGQHNTEAF
>TRBV5-1|TRBJ1-5
ASSLVAGNNQPQH
>TRBV27|TRBJ2-4
ASSPGRPKNIQY
>TRBV28|TRBJ2-5
ASSSAGDLEETQY
>TRBV12-3/TRBV12-4|TRBJ1-2
ASSLSLTGSTDYGYT
>TRBV6-2/TRBV6-3|TRBJ2-7
ASSPADRGMYEQY
>TRBV5-6|TRBJ2-1
ASSPTGLNEQF
>TRBV5-1|TRBJ2-7
ASSLDSTSGGYEQY
>TRBV28|TRBJ1-4
ASSNRQGRTNEKLF
>TRBV3-1|TRBJ2-2
ASSQVAGTNTGELF
>TRBV28|TRBJ2-7
ASKPDGPTSYEQY
>TRBV5-6|TRBJ2-1
ASSLGTRVGYNEQF
>TRBV5-1|TRBJ2-1
ASSFEGAQVYNEQF